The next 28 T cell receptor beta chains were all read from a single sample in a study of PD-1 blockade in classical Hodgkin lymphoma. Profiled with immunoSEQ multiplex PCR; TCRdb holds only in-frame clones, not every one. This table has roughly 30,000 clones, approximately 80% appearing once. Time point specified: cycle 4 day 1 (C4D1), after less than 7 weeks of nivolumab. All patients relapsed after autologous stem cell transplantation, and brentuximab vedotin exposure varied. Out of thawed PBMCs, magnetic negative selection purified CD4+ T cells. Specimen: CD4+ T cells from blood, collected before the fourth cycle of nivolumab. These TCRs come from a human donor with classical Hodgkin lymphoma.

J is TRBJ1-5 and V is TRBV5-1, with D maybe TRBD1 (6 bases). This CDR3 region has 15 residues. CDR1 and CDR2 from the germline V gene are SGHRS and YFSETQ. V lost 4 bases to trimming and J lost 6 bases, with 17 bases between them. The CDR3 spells CASSPTGSPSQPQHF. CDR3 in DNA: TGCGCCAGCAGCCCGACAGGTTCTCCGAGTCAGCCCCAGCATTTT.

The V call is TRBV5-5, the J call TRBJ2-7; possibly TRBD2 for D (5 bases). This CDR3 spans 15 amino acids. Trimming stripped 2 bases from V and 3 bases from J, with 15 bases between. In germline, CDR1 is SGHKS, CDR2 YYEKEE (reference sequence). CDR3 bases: TGTGCCAGCAGCTTCGTCGGGGTAGAGGACTACGAGCAGTACTTC. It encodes CASSFVGVEDYEQYF.

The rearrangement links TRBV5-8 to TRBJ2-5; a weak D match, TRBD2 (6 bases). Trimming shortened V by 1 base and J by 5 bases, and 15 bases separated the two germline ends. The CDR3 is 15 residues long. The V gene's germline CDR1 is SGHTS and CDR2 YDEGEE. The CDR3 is CASSLRLLEGETQYF. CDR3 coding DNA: TGTGCCAGCAGCTTGAGGTTATTGGAGGGGGAGACCCAGTACTTC.

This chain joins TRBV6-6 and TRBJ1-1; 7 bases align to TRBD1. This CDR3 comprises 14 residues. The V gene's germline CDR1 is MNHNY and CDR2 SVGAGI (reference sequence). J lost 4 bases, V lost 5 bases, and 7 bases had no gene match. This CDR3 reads CASSTLTGRTEAFF. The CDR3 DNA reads TGTGCCAGCAGTACCTTGACAGGGCGCACTGAAGCTTTCTTT.

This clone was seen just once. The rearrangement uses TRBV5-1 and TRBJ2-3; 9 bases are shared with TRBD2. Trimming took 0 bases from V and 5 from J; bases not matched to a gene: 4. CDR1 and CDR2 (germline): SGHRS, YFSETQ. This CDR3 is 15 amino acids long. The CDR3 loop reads CASSLGTSVVDTQYF. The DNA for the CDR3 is TGCGCCAGCAGCTTGGGGACTAGCGTAGTAGATACGCAGTATTTT.

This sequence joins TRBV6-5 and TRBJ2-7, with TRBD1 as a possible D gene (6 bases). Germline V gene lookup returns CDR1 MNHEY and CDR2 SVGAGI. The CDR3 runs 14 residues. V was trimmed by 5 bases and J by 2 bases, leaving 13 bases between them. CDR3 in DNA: TGTGCCAGCAGTAGGTTCGGACAGCCCTACGAGCAGTACTTC. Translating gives CASSRFGQPYEQYF.

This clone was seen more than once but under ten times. For the CDR3, the DNA is TGTGCCAGCAGTATACAACCGAACACCGGGGAGCTGTTTTTT. This encodes CASSIQPNTGELFF. The chain couples TRBV2 to TRBJ2-2; D ambiguous. Germline values: CDR1 SNHLY, CDR2 FYNNEI. The CDR3 is made up of 14 amino acids. V lost 5 bases and J lost 0, with 7 bases in between.

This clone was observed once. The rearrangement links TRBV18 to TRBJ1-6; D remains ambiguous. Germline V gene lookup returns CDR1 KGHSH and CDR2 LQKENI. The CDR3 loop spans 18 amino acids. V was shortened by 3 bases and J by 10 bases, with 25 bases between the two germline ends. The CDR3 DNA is TGTGCCAGCTCACCTCAACCGGGCGGCGCCTACGAGAACTCACCCCTCCACTTT. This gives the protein CASSPQPGGAYENSPLHF.

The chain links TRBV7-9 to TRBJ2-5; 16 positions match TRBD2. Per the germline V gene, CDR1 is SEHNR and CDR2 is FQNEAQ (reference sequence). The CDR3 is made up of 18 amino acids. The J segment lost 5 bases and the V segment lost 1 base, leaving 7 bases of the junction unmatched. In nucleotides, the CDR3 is TGTGCCAGCAGCTTAGAGGCGGGACTAGCGGGGGGGCTGGAGACCCAGTACTTC. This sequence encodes CASSLEAGLAGGLETQYF.

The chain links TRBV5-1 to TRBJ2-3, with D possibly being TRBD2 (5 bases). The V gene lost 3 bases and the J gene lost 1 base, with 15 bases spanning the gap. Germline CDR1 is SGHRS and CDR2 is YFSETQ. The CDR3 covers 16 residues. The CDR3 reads CASSSSLFGGTDTQYF. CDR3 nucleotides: TGCGCCAGCAGCTCGTCCCTCTTCGGGGGCACAGATACGCAGTATTTT.

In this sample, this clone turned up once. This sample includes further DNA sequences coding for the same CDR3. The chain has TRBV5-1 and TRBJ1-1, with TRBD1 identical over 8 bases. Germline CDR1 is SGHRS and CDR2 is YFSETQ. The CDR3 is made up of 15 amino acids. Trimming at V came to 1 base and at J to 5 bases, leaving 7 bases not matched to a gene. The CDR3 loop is CASSLTGQGGTEAFF. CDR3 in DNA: TGCGCCAGCAGCTTGACCGGACAGGGCGGTACTGAAGCTTTCTTT.

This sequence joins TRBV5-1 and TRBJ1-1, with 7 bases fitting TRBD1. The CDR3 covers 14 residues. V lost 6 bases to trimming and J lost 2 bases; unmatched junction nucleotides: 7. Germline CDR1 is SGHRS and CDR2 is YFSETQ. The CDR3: CASMPGTVNTEAFF. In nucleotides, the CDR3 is TGCGCCAGCATGCCCGGGACAGTCAACACTGAAGCTTTCTTT.

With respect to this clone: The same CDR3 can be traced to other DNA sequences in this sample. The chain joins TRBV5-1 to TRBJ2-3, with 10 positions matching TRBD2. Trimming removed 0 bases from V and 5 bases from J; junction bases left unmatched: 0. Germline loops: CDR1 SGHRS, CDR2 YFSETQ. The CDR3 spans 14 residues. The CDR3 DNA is TGCGCCAGCAGCTTGGGGACTAGCGGAGATACGCAGTATTTT. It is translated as CASSLGTSGDTQYF.

CDR3 sequence: CAWSVGGDNEKLFF. The CDR3 nucleotides read TGTGCCTGGAGTGTTGGGGGGGATAATGAAAAACTGTTTTTT. The chain is built from TRBV30 and TRBJ1-4, with D perhaps TRBD1 (5 bases). The V gene's germline CDR1 is GTSNPN and CDR2 SVGIG (reference sequence). Between the trimmed V and J ends, which lost 0 bases and 4 bases, there was a span of 9 bases. The CDR3 totals 14 residues.

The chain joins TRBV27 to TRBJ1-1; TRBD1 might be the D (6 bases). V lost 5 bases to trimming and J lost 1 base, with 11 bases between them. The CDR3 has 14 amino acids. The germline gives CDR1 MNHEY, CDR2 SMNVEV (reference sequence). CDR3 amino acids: CASSPGQRNTEAFF. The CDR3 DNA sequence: TGTGCCAGCAGTCCTGGACAGCGGAACACTGAAGCTTTCTTT.

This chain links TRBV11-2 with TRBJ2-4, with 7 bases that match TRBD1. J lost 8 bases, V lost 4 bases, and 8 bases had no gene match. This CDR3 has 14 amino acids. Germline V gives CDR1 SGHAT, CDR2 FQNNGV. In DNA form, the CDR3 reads TGTGCCAGCAGCTCCTCGACAGGGTGGGACATTCAGTACTTC. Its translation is CASSSSTGWDIQYF.

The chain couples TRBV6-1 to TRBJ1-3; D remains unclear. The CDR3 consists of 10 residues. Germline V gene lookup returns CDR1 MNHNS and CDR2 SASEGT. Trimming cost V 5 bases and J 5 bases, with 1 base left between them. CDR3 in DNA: TGTGCCAGCAGTAGAAACACCATATATTTT. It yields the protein CASSRNTIYF.

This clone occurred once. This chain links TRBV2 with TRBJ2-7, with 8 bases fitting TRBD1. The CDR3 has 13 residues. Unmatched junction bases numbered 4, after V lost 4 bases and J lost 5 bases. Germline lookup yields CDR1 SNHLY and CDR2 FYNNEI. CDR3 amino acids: CASSGTGRHEQYF. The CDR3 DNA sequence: TGTGCCAGCAGTGGGACAGGGAGACACGAGCAGTACTTC.

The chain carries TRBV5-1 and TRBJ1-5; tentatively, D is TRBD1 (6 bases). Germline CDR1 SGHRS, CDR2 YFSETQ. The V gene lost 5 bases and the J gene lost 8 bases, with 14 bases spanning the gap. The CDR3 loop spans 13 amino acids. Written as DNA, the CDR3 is TGCGCCAGCAGGGAAGGACAGTTCGAGCCCCAGCATTTT. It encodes CASREGQFEPQHF.

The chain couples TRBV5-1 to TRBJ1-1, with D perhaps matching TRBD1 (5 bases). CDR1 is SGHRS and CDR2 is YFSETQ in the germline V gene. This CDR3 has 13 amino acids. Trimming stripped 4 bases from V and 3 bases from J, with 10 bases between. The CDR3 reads CASSVGRDTEAFF. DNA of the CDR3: TGCGCCAGCAGCGTGGGACGGGACACTGAAGCTTTCTTT.

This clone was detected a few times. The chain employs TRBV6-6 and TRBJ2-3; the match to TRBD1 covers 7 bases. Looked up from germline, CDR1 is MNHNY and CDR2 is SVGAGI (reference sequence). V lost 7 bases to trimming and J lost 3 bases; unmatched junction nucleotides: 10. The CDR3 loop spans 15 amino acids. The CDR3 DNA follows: TGTGCCAGCACCAAGACAGGGCCAGGGACAGATACGCAGTATTTT. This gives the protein CASTKTGPGTDTQYF.

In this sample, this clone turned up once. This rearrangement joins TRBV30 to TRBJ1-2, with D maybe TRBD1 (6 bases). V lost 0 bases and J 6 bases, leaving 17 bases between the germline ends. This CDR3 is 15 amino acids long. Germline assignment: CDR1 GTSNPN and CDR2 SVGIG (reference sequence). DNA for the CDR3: TGTGCCTGGAGTGTATCCGGTGGGGGGCGGGATGGCTACACCTTC. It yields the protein CAWSVSGGGRDGYTF.

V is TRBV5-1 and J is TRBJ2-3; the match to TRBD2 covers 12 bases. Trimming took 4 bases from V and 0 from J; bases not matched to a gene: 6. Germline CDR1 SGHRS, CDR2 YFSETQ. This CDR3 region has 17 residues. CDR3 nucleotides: TGCGCCAGCAGCCCCGGACTAGCGGGGCTTAGCACAGATACGCAGTATTTT. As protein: CASSPGLAGLSTDTQYF.

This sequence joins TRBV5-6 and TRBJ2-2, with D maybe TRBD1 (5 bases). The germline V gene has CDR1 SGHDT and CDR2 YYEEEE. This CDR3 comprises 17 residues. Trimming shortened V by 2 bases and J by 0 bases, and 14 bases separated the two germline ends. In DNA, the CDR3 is TGTGCCAGCAGCTTCGGTTTCAGGGCTGCGAACACCGGGGAGCTGTTTTTT. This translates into CASSFGFRAANTGELFF.

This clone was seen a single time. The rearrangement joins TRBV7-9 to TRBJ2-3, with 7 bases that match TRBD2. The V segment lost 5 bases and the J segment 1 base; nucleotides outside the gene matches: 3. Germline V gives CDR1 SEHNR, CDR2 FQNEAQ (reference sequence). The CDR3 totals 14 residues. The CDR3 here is CASSLRGGTDTQYF. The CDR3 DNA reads TGTGCCAGCAGCCTCCGGGGGGGCACAGATACGCAGTATTTT.

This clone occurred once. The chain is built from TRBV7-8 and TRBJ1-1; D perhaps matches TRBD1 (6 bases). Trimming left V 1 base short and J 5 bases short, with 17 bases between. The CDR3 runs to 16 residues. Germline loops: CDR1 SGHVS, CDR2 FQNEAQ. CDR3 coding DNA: TGTGCCAGCAGCTTAGTTGCTGGGGGCCTAGGAACTGAAGCTTTCTTT. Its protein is CASSLVAGGLGTEAFF.

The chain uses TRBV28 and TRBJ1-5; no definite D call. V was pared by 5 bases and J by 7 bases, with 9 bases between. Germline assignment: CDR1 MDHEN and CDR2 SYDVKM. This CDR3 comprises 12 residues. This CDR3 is CASSTNGQPQHF. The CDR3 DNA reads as TGTGCCAGCAGTACCAATGGACAGCCCCAGCATTTT. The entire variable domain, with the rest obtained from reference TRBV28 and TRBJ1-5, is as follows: DVKVTQSSRYLVKRTGEKVFLECVQDMDHENMFWYRQDPGLGLRLIYFSYDVKMKEKGDIPEGYSVSREKKERFSLILESASTNQTSMYLCASSTNGQPQHFGDGTRLSIL.

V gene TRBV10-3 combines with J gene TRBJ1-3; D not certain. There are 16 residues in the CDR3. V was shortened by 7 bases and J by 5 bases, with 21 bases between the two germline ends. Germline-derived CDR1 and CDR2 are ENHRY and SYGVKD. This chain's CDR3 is CAIKDVVSLVRNTIYF. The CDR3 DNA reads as TGTGCCATCAAGGATGTGGTTAGCCTTGTTAGAAACACCATATATTTT.